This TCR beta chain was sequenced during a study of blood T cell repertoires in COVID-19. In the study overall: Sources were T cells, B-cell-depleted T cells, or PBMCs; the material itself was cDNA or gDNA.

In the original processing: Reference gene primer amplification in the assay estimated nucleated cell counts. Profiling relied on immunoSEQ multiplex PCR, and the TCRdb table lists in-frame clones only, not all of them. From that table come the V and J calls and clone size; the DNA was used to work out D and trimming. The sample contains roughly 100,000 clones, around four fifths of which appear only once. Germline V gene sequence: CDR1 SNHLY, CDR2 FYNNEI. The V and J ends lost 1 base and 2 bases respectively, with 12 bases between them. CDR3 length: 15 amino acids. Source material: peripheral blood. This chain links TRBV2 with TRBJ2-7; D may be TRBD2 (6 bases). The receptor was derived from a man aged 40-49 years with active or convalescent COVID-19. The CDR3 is CASSEGRTTAYEQYF. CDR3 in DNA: TGTGCCAGCAGTGAAGGAAGGACTACCGCCTACGAGCAGTACTTC.